This T cell receptor beta chain was profiled in a study of response to subunit inactivated influenza vaccine. Whole-study findings and limits: The authors proposed limited new T cell recruitment per seasonal influenza vaccination.

V shed 5 bases and J 9 bases; nucleotides not matched to a gene: 14. In germline, CDR1 is SGHAT, CDR2 FQNNGV. The CDR3 length is 16 residues. In the case of this clonotype: Its antigen is unknown.

TCRdb analysed the RT-PCR reads with MiXCR anew, one entry per CDR3 protein. Among fewer than 550,000 distinct CDR3 sequences listed, around 25% were seen once. V and J are TRBV11-2 and TRBJ2-1; 9 nucleotides agree with TRBD2. The sequencing here drew on CD4+ T cells sorted from PBMCs, taken 5 days after vaccination. The sequence was collected from a man in his fifties or sixties who received an inactivated influenza vaccine. CDR3: CASSPGGGRAVTEQFF. In nucleotides, the CDR3 is TGTGCCAGCAGCCCCGGTGGCGGGAGGGCGGTAACTGAGCAGTTCTTC.